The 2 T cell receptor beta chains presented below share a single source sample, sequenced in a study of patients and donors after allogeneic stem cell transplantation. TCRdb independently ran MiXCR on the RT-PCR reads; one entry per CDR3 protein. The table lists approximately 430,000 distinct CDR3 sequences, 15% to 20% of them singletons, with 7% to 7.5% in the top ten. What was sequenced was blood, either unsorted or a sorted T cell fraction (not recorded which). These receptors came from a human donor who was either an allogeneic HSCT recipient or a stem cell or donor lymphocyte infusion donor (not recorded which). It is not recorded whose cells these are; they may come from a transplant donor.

In DNA form, the CDR3 reads TGTGCCAGCTCACCCCTCGGACAGGGGGCGTGGGAGCAGTACTTC. This sequence encodes CASSPLGQGAWEQYF. J is TRBJ2-7 and V is TRBV18; 11 bases are a match to TRBD1. V lost 3 bases, J lost 7 bases, and 8 bases stayed unmatched. The CDR3 covers 15 residues. From germline, CDR1 is KGHSH and CDR2 LQKENI.

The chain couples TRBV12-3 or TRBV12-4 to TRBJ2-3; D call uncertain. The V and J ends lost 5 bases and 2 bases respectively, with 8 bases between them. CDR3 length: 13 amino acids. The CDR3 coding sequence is TGTGCCAGCAGTAGACCTCTCACAGATACGCAGTATTTT. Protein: CASSRPLTDTQYF.